Reported below is one T cell receptor beta chain. The junction does not match germline at one end; this may be a read error. Here immunoSEQ multiplex PCR was the method, and the copy in TCRdb shows in-frame clones only, minus some. The sample shows about 550,000 clones, 95% of them seen only once. The sample originates from a study of shared clonotypes between healthy human individuals. Naive CD8 isolation took CD45RO-negative cells positively selected for CCR7 and excluded terminally differentiated effector memory CD45RA+ cells. Sequencing was carried out using naive CD8+ T cells sorted from blood. The sequence came from a woman aged 25-40 years in good health.

CDR3 nucleotide sequence: TGTGCCAGCAGCTATAGCCGGACTAGCGGACACCGATTC. Its translation is CASSYSRTSGHRF. The genes are TRBV5-4 and TRBJ2-3; 10 bases agree with TRBD2. CDR3 length: 13 amino acids. Per germline, CDR1 SGHNT and CDR2 YYREEE (reference sequence). Full variable domain (outside the CDR3, taken from reference TRBV5-4 and TRBJ2-3): ETGVTQSPTHLIKTRGQQVTLRCSSQSGHNTVSWYQQALGQGPQFIFQYYREEENGRGNFPPRFSGLQFPNYSSELNVNALELDDSALYLCASSYSRTSGHRFGPGTRLTVL.